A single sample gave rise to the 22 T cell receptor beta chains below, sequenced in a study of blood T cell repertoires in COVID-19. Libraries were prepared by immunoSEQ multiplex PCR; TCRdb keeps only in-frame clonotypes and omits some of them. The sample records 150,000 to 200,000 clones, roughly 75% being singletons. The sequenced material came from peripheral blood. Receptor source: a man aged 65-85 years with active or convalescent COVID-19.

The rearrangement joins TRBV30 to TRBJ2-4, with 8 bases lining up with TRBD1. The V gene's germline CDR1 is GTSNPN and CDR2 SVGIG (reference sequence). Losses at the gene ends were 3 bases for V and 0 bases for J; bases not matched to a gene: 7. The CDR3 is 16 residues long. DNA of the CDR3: TGTGCCTGGAGCGCTGGACAGGGTTTAGCCAAAAACATTCAGTACTTC. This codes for CAWSAGQGLAKNIQYF.

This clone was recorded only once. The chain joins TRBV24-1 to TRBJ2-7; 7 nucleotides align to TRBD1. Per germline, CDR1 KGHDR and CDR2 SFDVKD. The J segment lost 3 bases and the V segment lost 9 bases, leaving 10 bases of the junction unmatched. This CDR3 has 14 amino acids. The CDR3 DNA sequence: TGTGCCACCTGCCCCGGGACAGCCATCTACGAGCAGTACTTC. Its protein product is CATCPGTAIYEQYF.

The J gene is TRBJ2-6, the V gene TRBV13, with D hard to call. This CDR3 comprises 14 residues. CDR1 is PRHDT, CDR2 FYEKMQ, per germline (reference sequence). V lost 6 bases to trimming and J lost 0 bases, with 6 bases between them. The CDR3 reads CASRTISGANVLTF. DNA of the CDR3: TGTGCCAGCAGAACTATCTCTGGGGCCAACGTCCTGACTTTC.

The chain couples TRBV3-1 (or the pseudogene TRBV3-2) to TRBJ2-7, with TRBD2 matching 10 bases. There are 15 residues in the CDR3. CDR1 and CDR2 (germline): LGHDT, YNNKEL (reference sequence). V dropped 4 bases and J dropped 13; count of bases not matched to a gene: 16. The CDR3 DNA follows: TGTGCCAGCAGCCCCTCGGGAGCGGGGGGGGCGGGTAAATACTTC. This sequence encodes CASSPSGAGGAGKYF.

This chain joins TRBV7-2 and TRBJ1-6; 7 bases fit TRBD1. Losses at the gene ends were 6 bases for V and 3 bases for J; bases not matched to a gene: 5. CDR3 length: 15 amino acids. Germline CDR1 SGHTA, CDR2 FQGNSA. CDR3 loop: CASSTRTGYNSPLHF. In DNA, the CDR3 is TGTGCCAGCAGTACCAGGACAGGCTATAATTCACCCCTCCACTTT.

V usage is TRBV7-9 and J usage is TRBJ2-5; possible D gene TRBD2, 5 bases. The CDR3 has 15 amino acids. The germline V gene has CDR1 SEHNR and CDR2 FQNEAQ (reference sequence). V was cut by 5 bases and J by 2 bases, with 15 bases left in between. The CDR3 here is CASSTHGLLQETQYF. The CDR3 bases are TGTGCCAGCAGCACCCACGGACTCCTTCAAGAGACCCAGTACTTC.

CDR3 bases: TGTGCCAGCAGCCAATCGGGGAGCCGCAATCAGCCCCAGCATTTT. This sequence encodes CASSQSGSRNQPQHF. This rearrangement joins TRBV16 to TRBJ1-5; no reliable D call. CDR3 size: 15 residues. V shed 0 bases and J shed 2 bases, with 8 bases lying between them. Germline V gene lookup returns CDR1 KGHSY and CDR2 FQNENV.

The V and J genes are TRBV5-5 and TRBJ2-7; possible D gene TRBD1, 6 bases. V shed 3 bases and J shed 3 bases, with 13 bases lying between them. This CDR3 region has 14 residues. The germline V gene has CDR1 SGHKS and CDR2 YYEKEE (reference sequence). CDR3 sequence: CASSSWAGVYEQYF. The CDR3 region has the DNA TGTGCCAGCAGCTCCTGGGCAGGGGTCTACGAGCAGTACTTC. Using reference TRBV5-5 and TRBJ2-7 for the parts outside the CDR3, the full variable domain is DAGVTQSPTHLIKTRGQQVTLRCSPISGHKSVSWYQQVLGQGPQFIFQYYEKEERGRGNFPDRFSARQFPNYSSELNVNALLLGDSALYLCASSSWAGVYEQYFGPGTRLTVT.

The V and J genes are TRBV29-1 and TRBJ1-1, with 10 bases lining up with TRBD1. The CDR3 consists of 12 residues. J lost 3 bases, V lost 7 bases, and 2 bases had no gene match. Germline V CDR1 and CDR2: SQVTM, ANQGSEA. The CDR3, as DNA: TGCAGCGGGACAGGGGGGGACACTGAAGCTTTCTTT. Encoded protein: CSGTGGDTEAFF.

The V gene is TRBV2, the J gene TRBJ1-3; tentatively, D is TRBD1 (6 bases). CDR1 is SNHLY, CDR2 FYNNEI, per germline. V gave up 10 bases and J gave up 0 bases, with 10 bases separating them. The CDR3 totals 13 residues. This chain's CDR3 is CANQDSSGNTIYF. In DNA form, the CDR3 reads TGTGCCAACCAGGACAGCTCTGGAAACACCATATATTTT.

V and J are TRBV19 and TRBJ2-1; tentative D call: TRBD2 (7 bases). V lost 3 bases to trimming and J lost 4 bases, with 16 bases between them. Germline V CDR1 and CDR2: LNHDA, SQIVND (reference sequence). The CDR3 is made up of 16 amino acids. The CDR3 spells CASSIGPGGPYNEQFF. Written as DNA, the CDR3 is TGTGCCAGTAGTATCGGACCCGGGGGGCCTTACAATGAGCAGTTCTTC.

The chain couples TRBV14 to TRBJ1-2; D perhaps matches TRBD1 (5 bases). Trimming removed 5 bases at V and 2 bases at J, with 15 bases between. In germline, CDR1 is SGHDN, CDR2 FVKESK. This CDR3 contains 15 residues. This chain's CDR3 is CASSSVGGSNYGYTF. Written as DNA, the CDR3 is TGTGCCAGCAGCTCCGTGGGGGGGTCAAACTATGGCTACACCTTC.

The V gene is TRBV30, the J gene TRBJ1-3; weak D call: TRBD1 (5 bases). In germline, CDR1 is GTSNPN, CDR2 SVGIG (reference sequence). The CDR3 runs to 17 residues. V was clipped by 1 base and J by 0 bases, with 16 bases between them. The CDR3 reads CAWSDKKGLSSGNTIYF. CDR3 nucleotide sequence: TGTGCCTGGAGTGATAAAAAGGGACTCAGCTCTGGAAACACCATATATTTT. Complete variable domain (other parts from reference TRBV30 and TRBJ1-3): SQTIHQWPATLVQPVGSPLSLECTVEGTSNPNLYWYRQAAGRGLQLLFYSVGIGQISSEVPQNLSASRPQDRQFILSSKKLLLSDSGFYLCAWSDKKGLSSGNTIYFGEGSWLTVV.

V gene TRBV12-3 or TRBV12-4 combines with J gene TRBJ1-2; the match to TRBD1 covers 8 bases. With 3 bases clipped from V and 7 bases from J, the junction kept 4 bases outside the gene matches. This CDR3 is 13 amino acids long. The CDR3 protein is CASSFSQGVGYTF. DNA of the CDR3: TGTGCCAGCAGTTTCTCACAGGGGGTTGGCTACACCTTC.

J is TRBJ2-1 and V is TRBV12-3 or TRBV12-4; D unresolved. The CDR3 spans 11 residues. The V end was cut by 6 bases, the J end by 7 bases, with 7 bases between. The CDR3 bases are TGTGCCAGCAGCCAGAAGAATGAGCAGTTCTTC. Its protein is CASSQKNEQFF.

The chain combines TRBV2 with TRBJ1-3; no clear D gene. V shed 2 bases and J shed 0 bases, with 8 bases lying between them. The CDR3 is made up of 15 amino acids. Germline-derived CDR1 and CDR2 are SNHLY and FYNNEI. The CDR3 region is CASSEQAISGNTIYF. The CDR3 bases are TGTGCCAGCAGTGAACAGGCTATCTCTGGAAACACCATATATTTT. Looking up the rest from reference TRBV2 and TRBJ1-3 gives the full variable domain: EPEVTQTPSHQVTQMGQEVILRCVPISNHLYFYWYRQILGQKVEFLVSFYNNEISEKSEIFDDQFSVERPDGSNFTLKIRSTKLEDSAMYFCASSEQAISGNTIYFGEGSWLTVV.

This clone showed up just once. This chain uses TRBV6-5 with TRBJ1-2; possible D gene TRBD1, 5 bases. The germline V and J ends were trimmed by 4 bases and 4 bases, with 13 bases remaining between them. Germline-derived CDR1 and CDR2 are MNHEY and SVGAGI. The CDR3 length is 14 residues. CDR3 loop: CASSSRTGAYGYTF. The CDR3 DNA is TGTGCCAGCAGTTCTCGAACTGGGGCCTATGGCTACACCTTC.

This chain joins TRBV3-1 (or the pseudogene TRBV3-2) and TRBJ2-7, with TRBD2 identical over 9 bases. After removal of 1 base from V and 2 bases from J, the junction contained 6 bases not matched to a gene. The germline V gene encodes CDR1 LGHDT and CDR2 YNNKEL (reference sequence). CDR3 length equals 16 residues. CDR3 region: CASSQGDAGGAYEQYF. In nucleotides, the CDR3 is TGTGCCAGCAGCCAAGGAGATGCGGGAGGGGCCTACGAGCAGTACTTC.

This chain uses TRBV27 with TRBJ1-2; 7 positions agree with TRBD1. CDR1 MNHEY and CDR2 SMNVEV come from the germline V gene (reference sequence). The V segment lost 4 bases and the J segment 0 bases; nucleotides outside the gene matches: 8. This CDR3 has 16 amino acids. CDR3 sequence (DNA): TGTGCCAGCAGTTCAGGGTGGACAGGAGCTAACTATGGCTACACCTTC. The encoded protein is CASSSGWTGANYGYTF.

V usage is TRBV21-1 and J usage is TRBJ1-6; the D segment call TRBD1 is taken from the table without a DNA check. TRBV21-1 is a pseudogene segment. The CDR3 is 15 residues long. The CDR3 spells CASSIKLDRDSPLHF. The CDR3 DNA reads TGTGCCAGCAGCATAAAGCTTGACAGAGATTCACCCCTCCACTTT.

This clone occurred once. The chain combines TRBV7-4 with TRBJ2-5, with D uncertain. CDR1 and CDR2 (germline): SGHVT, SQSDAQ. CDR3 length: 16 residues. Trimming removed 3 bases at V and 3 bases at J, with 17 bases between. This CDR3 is CASSFLHQSCEETQYF. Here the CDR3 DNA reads TGTGCCAGCAGCTTCCTTCATCAATCCTGCGAAGAGACCCAGTACTTC.

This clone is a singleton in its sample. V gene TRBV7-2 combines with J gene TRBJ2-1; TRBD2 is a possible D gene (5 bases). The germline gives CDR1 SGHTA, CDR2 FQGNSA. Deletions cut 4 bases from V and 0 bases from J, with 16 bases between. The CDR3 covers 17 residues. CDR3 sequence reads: CASSSRGWAGSYNEQFF. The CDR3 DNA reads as TGTGCCAGCAGCTCTCGGGGTTGGGCGGGCTCCTACAATGAGCAGTTCTTC.